This paragraph covers one T cell receptor beta chain sequence. What it binds is not known. Terminally differentiated effector memory CD45RA+ cells were excluded from the naive CD8 cells, which were CD45RO-negative and positively selected for CCR7. Measured with immunoSEQ multiplex PCR; TCRdb has only the in-frame clones, and not every one. The sample records some 2.1 million clones, over 85% being singletons. V shed 0 bases and J shed 0 bases, with 11 bases lying between them. The V gene's germline CDR1 is MNHNS and CDR2 SASEGT. The length of the CDR3 is 16 residues. These data belong to a study of shared clonotypes between healthy human individuals. Study observations and caveats: For sorted subsets, rarefaction showed incomplete sequencing despite large depth. Sharing across four donors was highest in naive CD4 (roughly 5%) and lowest in memory CD8 (about 0.4%). Genetic and exposure-history diversity was limited by the small donor number. Across subsets, estimated richness was generally greater for naive than for memory populations.

The genes are TRBV6-1 and TRBJ1-2; D remains unclear. Material: naive CD8+ T cells from PBMCs. This receptor was identified in a man between 18 and 29 years old in good health. Some clones in this sample may be carry-over from other donors' samples. The CDR3 DNA sequence: TGTGCCAGCAGTGAAGCGCCTACGTTAGCTAACTATGGCTACACCTTC. Residues: CASSEAPTLANYGYTF.